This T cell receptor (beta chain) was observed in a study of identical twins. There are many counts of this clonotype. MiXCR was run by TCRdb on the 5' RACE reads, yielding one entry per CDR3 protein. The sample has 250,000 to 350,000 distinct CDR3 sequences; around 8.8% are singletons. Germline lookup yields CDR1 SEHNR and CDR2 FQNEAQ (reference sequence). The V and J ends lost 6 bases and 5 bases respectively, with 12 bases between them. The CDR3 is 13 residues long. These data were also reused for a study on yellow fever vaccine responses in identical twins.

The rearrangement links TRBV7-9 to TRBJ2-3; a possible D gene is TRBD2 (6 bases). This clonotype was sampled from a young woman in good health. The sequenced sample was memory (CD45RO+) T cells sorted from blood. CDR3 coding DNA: TGTGCCAGCAGTCTCGCGGGGAAAGATACGCAGTATTTT. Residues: CASSLAGKDTQYF.